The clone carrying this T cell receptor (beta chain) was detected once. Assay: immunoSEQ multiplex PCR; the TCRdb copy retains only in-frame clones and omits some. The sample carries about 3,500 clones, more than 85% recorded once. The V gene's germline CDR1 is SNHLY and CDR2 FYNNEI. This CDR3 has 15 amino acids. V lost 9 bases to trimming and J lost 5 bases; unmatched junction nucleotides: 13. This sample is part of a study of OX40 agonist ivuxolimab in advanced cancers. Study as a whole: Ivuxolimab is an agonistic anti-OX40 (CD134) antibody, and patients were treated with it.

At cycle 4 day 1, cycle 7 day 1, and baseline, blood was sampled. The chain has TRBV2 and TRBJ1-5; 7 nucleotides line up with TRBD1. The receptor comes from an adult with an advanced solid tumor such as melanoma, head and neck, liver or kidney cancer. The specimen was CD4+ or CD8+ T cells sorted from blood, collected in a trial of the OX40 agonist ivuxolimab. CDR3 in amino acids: CASVPSAGGHQPQHF. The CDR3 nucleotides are TGTGCCAGTGTTCCGTCAGCAGGGGGTCATCAGCCCCAGCATTTT.